The text below deals with one T cell receptor beta chain. The count of this clone is one. No antigen is known for it. Base qualities were left out, and no much larger clone turns up one base away. Library creation used the immunoSEQ multiplex PCR assay. High-throughput TCR-beta CDR3 sequencing of genomic DNA from most patients was performed by Adaptive Biotechnologies. For the original study's pipeline: TCR sequencing data were retrieved from Adaptive's ImmunoSEQ software for around 20 patients, whereas three other patients were processed with MiXCR and VDJtools. CDR3 nucleotide sequences shared by donor and recipient were removed because the origin of these sequences could not be assigned. To count as alloreactive, a clone needed at least 2-fold expansion over unstimulated cells and a minimum CFSE-low frequency of 0.002% (template counts) or 0.001% (read counts). Mappable clones were those detected in sequenced pre-transplant spleen, lymph node, or MLR CFSE-low populations of the donor or recipient. Cumulative frequency of alloreactive clones was calculated as a percentage of all sequences weighted by copy number. Not all clones reach the TCRdb copy of this immuneACCESS table, which keeps in-frame sequences only. Checked studies attribute under half of the gap to unresolved V genes and leave the rest unexplained. The V and J calls and clone size were taken over from that table, and D and trimming were inferred from the DNA. The sample yields 33,000 or so clones; approximately 96% were counted once. Approximately 0.8% of the sample is held by the ten biggest clonotypes.

Blood samples were collected up to 4 times in the first month after transplant and then at least monthly when available. The data were obtained in a study of graft-versus-host responses after intestinal transplantation (dated by TCRdb to about 2021). For the study in its entirety: The transplants that recipients got were multivisceral, liver-intestinal, or isolated intestinal. Every recipient was given anti-thymocyte globulin induction, then maintenance tacrolimus and steroids for two to three years. Bulk TCR-beta CDR3 sequencing was used to track graft-versus-host and host-versus-graft alloreactive T cell clones in the graft, circulation and bone marrow after intestinal transplantation. Alloreactive clones were identified by sequencing pre-transplant mixed lymphocyte reaction products and comparing them with unstimulated pre-transplant donor and recipient T cells. The cohort enrolled around 23 intestinal transplant recipients including one retransplant, and a few patients lacking pretransplant specimens were excluded. A peak of at least 4% donor T cells among recipient peripheral blood mononuclear cells was the definition used for donor T cell macrochimerism. Instead of going to the commercial service, samples from a few later patients were sequenced in-house on an Illumina MiSeq and processed with MiXCR.

Results and caveats for the whole study, not just this receptor: Patients with donor T cell macrochimerism had high GvH to HvG T cell clonal ratios in their allografts. Early after transplant, peak levels of circulating GvH clones were associated with declines in HvG clones. The conclusions were limited by the relatively low number and heterogeneity of the intestinal transplant patients. GvH clones turned up in recipient bone marrow, with some appearing earlier in ileal mucosa or blood, a pattern consistent with an intestinal mucosal origin.

V is trimmed back by 2 bases and J by 2 bases, and the junction contains 10 bases that no gene match accounts for. Inclusive of the bounding cysteine and phenylalanine, the CDR3 is 17 residues long. Of the read, only the CDR3 DNA is kept; its 51 bases are in frame from base 1. Via the germline V gene, CDR1 is MGHRA and CDR2 YSYEKL. The TCR was taken from a human patient who received an intestinal transplant, so some T cells may come from the graft donor. Specimen: PBMCs, collected 16 days after intestinal transplant. The rearranged segments are TRBV4-1 and TRBJ2-3; 7 central nucleotides agree with TRBD2. The CDR3 in this case is CASSQTPGLHVTDTQYF. DNA sequence: TGCGCCAGCAGCCAAACCCCGGGACTACACGTCACAGATACGCAGTATTTT.